This T cell receptor beta chain was documented in a study of cytomegalovirus exposure and HLA in healthy donors. CDR3 length: 15 amino acids. Germline lookup yields CDR1 MNHNS and CDR2 SASEGT. J was trimmed by 5 bases and V by 2 bases; bases with no gene match: 5. In regard to this clone: The target antigen is unknown.

The PCR was carried out with 60 Vbeta primers and 13 Jbeta primers. Assay: immunoSEQ multiplex PCR; the TCRdb copy retains only in-frame clones and omits some. This sample has about 140,000 clones, with 73% found just once. Study-level findings and limits: CMV serostatus was the only recorded immune exposure for donors.

The sample was PBMCs. The chain employs TRBV6-1 and TRBJ2-2, with 7 bases that match TRBD1. This receptor was identified in a woman aged 40-49 years in good health and CMV-seronegative. The CDR3 loop is CASSEHRGWTGELFF. DNA for the CDR3: TGTGCCAGCAGTGAACACAGGGGTTGGACCGGGGAGCTGTTTTTT.